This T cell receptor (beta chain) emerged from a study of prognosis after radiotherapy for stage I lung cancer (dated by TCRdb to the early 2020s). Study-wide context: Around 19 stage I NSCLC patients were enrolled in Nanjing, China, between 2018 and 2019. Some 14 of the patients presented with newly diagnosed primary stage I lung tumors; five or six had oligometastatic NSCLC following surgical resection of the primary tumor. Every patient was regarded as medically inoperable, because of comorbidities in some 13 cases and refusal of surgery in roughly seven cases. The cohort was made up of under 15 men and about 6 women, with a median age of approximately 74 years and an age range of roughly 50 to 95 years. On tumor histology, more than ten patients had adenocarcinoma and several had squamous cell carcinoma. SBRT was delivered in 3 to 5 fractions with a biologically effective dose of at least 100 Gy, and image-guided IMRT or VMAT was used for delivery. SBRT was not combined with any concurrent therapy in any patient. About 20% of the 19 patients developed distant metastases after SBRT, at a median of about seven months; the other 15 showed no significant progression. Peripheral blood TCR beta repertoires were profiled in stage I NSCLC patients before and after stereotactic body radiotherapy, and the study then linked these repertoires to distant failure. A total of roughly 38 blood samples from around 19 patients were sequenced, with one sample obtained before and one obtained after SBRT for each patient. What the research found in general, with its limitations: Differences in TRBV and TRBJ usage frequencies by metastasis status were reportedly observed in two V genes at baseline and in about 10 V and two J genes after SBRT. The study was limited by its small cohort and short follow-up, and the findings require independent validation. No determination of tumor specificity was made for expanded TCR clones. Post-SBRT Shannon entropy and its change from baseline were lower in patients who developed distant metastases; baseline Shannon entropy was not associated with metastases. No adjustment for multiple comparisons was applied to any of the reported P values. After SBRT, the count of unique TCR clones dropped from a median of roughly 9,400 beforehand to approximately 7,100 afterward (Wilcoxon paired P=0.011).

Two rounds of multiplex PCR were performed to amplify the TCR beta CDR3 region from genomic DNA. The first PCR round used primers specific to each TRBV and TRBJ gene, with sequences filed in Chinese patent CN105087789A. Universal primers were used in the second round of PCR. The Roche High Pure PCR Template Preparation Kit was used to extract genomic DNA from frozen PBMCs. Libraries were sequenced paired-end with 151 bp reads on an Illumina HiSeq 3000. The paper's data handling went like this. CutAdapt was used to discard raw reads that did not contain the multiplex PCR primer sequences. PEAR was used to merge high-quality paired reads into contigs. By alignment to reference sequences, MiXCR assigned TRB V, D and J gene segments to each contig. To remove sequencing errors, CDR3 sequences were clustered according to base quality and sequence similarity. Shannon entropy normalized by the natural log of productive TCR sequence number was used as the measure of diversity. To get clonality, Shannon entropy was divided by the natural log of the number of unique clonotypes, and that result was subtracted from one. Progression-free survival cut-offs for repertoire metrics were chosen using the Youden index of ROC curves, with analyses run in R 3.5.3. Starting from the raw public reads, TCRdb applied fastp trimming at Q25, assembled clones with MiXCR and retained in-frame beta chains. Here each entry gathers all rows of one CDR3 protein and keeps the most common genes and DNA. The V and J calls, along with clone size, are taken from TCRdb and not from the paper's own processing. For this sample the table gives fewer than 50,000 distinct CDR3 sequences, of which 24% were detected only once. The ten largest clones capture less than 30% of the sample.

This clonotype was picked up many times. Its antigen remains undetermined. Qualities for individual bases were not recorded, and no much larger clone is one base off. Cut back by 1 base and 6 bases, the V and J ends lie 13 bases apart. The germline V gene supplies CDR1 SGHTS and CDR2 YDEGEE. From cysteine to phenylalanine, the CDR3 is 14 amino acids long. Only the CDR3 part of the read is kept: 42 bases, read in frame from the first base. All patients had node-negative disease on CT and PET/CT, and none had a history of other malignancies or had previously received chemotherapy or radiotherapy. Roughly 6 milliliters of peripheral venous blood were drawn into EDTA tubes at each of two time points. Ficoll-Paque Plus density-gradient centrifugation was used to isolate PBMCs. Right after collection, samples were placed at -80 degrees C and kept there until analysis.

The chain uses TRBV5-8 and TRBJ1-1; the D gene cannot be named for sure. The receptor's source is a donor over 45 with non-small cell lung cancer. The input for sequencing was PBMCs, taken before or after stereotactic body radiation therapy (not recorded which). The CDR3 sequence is CASSLSWGTSEAFF. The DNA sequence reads TGTGCCAGCAGCTTGTCGTGGGGAACTTCTGAAGCTTTCTTT.